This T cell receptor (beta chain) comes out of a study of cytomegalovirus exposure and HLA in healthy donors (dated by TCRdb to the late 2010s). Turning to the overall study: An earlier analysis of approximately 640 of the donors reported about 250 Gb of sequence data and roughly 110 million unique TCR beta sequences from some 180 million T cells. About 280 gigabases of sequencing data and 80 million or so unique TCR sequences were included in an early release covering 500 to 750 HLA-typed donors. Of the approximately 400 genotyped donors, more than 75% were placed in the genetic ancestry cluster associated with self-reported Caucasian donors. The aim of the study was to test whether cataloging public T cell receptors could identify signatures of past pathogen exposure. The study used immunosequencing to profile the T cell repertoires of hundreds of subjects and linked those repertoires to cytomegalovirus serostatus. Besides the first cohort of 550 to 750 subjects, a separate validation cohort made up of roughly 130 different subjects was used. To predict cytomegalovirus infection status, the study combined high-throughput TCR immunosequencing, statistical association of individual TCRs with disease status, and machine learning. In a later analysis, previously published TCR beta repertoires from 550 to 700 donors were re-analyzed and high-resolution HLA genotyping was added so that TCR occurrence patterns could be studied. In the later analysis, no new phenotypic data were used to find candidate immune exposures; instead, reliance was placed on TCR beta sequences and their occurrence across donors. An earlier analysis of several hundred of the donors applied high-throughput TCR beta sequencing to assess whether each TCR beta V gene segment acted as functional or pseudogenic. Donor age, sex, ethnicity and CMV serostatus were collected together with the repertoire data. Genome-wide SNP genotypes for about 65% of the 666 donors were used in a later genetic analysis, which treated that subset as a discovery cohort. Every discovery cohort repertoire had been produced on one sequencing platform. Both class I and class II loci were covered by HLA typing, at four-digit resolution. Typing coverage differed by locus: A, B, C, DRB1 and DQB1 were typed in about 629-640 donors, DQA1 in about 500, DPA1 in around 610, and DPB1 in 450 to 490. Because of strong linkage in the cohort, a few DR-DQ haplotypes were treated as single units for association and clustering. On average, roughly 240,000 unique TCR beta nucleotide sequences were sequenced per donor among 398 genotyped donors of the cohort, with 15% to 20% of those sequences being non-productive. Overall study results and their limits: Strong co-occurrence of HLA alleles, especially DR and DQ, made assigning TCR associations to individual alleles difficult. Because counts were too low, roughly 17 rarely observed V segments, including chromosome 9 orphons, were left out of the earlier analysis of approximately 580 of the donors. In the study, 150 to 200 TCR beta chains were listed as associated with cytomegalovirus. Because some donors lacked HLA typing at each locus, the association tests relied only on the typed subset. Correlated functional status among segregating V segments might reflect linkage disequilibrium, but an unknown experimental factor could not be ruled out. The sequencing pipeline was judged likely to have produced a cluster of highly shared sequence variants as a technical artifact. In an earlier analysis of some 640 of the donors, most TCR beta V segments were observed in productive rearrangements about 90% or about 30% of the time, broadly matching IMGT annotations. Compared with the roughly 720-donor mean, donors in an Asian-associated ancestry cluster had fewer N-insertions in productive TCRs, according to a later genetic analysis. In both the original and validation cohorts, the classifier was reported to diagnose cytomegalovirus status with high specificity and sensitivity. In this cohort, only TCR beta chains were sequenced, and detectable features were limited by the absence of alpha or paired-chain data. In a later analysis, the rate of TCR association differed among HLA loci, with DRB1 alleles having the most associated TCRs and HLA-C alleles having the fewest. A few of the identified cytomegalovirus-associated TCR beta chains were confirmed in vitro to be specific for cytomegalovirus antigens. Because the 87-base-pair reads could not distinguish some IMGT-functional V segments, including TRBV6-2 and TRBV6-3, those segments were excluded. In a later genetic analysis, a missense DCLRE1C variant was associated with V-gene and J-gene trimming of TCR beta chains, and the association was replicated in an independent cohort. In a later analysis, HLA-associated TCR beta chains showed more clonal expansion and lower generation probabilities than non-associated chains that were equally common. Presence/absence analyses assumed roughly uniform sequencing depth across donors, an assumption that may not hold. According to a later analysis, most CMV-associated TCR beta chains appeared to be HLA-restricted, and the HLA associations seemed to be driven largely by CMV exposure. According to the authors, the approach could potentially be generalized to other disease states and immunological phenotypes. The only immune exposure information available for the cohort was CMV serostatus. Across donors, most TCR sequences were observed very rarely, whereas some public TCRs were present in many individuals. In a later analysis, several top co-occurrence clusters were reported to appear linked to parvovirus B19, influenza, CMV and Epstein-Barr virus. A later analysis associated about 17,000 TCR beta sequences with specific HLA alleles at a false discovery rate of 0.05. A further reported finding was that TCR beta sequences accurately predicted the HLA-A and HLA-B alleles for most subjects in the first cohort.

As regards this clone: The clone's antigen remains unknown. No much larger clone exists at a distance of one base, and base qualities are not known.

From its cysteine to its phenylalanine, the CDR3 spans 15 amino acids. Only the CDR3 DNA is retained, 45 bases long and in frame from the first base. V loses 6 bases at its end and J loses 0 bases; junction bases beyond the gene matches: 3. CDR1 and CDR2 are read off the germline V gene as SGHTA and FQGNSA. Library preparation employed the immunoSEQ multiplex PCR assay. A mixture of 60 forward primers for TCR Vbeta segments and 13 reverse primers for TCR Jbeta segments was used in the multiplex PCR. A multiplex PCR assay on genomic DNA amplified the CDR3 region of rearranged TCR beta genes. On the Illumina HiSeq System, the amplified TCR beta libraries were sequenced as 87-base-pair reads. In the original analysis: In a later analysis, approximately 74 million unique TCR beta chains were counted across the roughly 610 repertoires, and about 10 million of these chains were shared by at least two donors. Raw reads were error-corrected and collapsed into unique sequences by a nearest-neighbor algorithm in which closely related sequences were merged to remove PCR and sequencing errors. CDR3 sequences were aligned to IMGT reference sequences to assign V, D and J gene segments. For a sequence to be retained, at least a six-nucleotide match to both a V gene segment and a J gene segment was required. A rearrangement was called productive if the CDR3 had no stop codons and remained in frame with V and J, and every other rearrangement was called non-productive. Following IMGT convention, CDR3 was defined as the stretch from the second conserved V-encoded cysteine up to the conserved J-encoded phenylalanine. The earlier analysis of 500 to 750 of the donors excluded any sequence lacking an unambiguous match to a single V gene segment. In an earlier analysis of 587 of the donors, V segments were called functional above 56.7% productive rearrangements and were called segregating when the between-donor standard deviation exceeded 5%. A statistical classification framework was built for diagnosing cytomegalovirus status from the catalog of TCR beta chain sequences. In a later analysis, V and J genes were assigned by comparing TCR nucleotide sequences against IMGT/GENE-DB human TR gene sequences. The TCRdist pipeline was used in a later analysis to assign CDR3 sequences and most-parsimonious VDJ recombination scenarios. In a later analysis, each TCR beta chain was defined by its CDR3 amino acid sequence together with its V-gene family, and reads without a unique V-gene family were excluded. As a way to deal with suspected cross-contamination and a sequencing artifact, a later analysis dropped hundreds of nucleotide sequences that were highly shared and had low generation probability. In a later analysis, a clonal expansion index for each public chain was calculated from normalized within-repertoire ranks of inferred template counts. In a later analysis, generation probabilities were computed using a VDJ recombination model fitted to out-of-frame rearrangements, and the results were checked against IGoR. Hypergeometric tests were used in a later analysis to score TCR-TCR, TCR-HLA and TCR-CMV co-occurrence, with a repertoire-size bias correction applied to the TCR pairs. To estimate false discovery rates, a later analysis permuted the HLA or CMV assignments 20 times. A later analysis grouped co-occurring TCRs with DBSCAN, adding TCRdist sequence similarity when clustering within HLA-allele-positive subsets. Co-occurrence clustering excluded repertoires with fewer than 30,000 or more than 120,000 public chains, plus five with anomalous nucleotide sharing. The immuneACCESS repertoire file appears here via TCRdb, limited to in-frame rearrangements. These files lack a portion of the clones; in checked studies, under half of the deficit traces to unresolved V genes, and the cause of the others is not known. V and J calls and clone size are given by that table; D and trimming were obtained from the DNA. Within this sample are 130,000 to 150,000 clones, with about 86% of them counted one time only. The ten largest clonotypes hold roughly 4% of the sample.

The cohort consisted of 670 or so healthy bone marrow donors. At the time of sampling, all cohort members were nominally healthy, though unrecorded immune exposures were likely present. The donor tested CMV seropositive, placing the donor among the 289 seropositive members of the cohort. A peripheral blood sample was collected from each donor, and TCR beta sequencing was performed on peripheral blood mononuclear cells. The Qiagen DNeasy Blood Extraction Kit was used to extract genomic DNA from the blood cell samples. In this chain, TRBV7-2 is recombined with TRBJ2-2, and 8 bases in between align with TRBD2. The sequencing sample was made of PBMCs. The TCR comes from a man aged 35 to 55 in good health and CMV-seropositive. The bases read TGTGCCAGCAGGCGGACTAGCACGAACACCGGGGAGCTGTTTTTT. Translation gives CASRRTSTNTGELFF.